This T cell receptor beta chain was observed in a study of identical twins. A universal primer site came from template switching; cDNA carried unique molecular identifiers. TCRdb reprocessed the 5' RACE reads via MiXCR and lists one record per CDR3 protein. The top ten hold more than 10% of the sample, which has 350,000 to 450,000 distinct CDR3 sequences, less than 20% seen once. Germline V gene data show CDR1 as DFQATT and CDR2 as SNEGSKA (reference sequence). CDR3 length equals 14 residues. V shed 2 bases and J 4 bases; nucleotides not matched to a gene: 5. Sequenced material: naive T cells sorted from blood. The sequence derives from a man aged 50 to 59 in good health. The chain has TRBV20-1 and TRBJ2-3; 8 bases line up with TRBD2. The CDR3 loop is CSARSGLAADTQYF. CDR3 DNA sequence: TGCAGTGCTAGATCAGGACTAGCCGCAGATACGCAGTATTTT.